These 26 T cell receptor beta chains share one sample of origin, sequenced in a study of blood T cell repertoires in COVID-19. Sequenced by immunoSEQ multiplex PCR; TCRdb stores in-frame clones only, minus some. The sample contains 120,000 to 150,000 clones, 81% of which appear only once. The specimen sequenced was peripheral blood. The receptors here all came from a human donor with acute or convalescent COVID-19. The donor label of this sample is uncertain.

This clone came up a few times. The V call is TRBV6-1, the J call TRBJ2-3, with D tentatively TRBD2 (6 bases). Trimming left V 1 base short and J 8 bases short, with 13 bases between. Germline V gene lookup returns CDR1 MNHNS and CDR2 SASEGT. This CDR3 spans 14 amino acids. The DNA of the CDR3 is TGTGCCAGCAGTGAAGACGGGGGATACGGTACGCAGTATTTT. This codes for CASSEDGGYGTQYF.

This clone was observed at least ten times. The chain employs TRBV25-1 and TRBJ2-2; D is uncertain. The CDR3 extends over 16 amino acids. V was trimmed by 2 bases and J by 0 bases, leaving 10 bases between them. Germline V gene lookup returns CDR1 MGHDK and CDR2 SYGVNS. CDR3 bases: TGTGCCAGCAGTGAAGTTAGTCCCTCGAACACCGGGGAGCTGTTTTTT. This gives the protein CASSEVSPSNTGELFF.

The chain combines TRBV12-5 with TRBJ2-3; 14 nucleotides agree with TRBD2. The CDR3 runs to 15 residues. Per germline, CDR1 LGHNT and CDR2 FRNRAP. The V segment lost 6 bases and the J segment 5 bases; nucleotides outside the gene matches: 4. The CDR3 region is CASGTSGGAGDTQYF. The CDR3 DNA sequence: TGTGCTAGTGGGACTAGCGGGGGGGCCGGAGATACGCAGTATTTT.

The J gene is TRBJ2-1, the V gene TRBV5-1; 11 bases are shared with TRBD2. Per germline, CDR1 SGHRS and CDR2 YFSETQ. J gave up 1 base and V 4 bases, and 4 bases lay outside the gene matches. This CDR3 is 16 amino acids long. This CDR3 is CASSPGTSGSYNEQFF. In nucleotides, the CDR3 is TGCGCCAGCAGCCCGGGGACTAGCGGTTCCTACAATGAGCAGTTCTTC. The variable domain in full, with the rest retrieved from reference TRBV5-1 and TRBJ2-1, is KAGVTQTPRYLIKTRGQQVTLSCSPISGHRSVSWYQQTPGQGLQFLFEYFSETQRNKGNFPGRFSGRQFSNSRSEMNVSTLELGDSALYLCASSPGTSGSYNEQFFGPGTRLTVL.

This chain joins TRBV5-4 and TRBJ1-5; tentative D call: TRBD1 (5 bases). Trimming took off 4 bases at V and 2 bases at J, with 13 bases between the two ends. CDR1 and CDR2 (germline): SGHNT, YYREEE (reference sequence). This CDR3 contains 15 residues. CDR3 in DNA: TGTGCCAGCAGCCTGCAGGGAAGCGGCAATCAGCCCCAGCATTTT. Residues: CASSLQGSGNQPQHF.

J is TRBJ1-2 and V is TRBV29-1, with D maybe TRBD1 (5 bases). The V and J ends lost 7 bases and 4 bases respectively, with 13 bases between them. The CDR3 spans 12 residues. Germline lookup yields CDR1 SQVTM and CDR2 ANQGSEA. This CDR3 is CSGNTGVYGYTF. In DNA, the CDR3 is TGCAGCGGTAATACGGGGGTCTATGGCTACACCTTC.

The chain couples TRBV5-1 to TRBJ2-3; perhaps TRBD2 as D (6 bases). Trimming removed 6 bases from V and 5 bases from J, with 7 bases in between. The CDR3 runs 11 residues. The germline gives CDR1 SGHRS, CDR2 YFSETQ. CDR3: CASKAGDTQYF. In DNA form, the CDR3 reads TGCGCCAGCAAAGCGGGAGATACGCAGTATTTT.

The rearrangement joins TRBV15 to TRBJ1-1, with D maybe TRBD1 (5 bases). The V and J ends lost 1 base and 1 base respectively, with 7 bases between them. The germline V gene encodes CDR1 LNHNV and CDR2 YYDKDF (reference sequence). CDR3 length: 14 amino acids. The CDR3 region has the DNA TGTGCCACCAGCAGAGGACAGAAGAACACTGAAGCTTTCTTT. It specifies CATSRGQKNTEAFF.

This clone appeared a single time. The chain combines TRBV2 with TRBJ2-3, with TRBD1 matching over 7 bases. The CDR3 is made up of 15 amino acids. From germline, CDR1 is SNHLY and CDR2 FYNNEI. V dropped 3 bases and J dropped 0; count of bases not matched to a gene: 3. The CDR3 protein is CASSDYRGSTDTQYF. CDR3 coding DNA: TGTGCCAGCAGTGATTACAGGGGAAGCACAGATACGCAGTATTTT.

This chain joins TRBV5-1 and TRBJ2-7, with D hard to call. This CDR3 has 13 amino acids. V shed 4 bases and J shed 2 bases, with 10 bases lying between them. Germline V gene data show CDR1 as SGHRS and CDR2 as YFSETQ. The CDR3 sequence: CASSAELAYEQYF. The CDR3, as DNA: TGCGCCAGCAGCGCGGAACTTGCCTACGAGCAGTACTTC.

This chain links TRBV5-6 with TRBJ2-7; 9 bases map to TRBD1. The CDR3 runs 14 residues. J lost 10 bases, V lost 2 bases, and 10 bases had no gene match. CDR1 SGHDT and CDR2 YYEEEE come from the germline V gene. In DNA, the CDR3 is TGTGCCAGCAGCTTAGCTACAGGGGGCTCCCCTCAGTACGTC. As protein: CASSLATGGSPQYV.

The chain employs TRBV5-8 and TRBJ1-6, with D possibly matching TRBD1 (6 bases). This CDR3 contains 15 residues. The V gene's germline CDR1 is SGHTS and CDR2 YDEGEE. Trimming removed 4 bases from V and 2 bases from J, with 10 bases in between. CDR3 sequence: CASSTRDTYNSPLHF. CDR3 in DNA: TGTGCCAGCAGCACCCGGGACACCTATAATTCACCCCTCCACTTT.

This clone was picked up a small number of times. This rearrangement joins TRBV3-1 (or the pseudogene TRBV3-2) to TRBJ1-6; possible D gene TRBD1, 5 bases. Per germline, CDR1 LGHDT and CDR2 YNNKEL (reference sequence). The CDR3 sequence is 14 residues long. V was clipped by 4 bases and J by 10 bases, with 14 bases between them. The CDR3 here is CASSPPQGGSPLHF. The CDR3 nucleotides read TGTGCCAGCAGCCCCCCCCAGGGAGGCTCACCCCTCCACTTT.

This clone appeared a single time. The chain has TRBV18 and TRBJ1-1, with a weak D call TRBD1 (5 bases). Germline V gene lookup returns CDR1 KGHSH and CDR2 LQKENI. The CDR3 extends over 14 amino acids. Trimming removed 4 bases at V and 1 base at J, with 10 bases between. CDR3 sequence reads: CASSLSGGNTEAFF. The CDR3 bases are TGTGCCAGCTCACTGTCGGGGGGGAACACTGAAGCTTTCTTT.

This chain connects TRBV4-1 to TRBJ2-7, with 11 bases lining up with TRBD2. Looked up from germline, CDR1 is MGHRA and CDR2 is YSYEKL. This CDR3 has 16 amino acids. Trimming at V came to 6 bases and at J to 0 bases, leaving 7 bases not matched to a gene. The CDR3 nucleotides are TGCGCCAGCAGTCGAGGACTAGCGGGCCCCTCCTACGAGCAGTACTTC. As protein: CASSRGLAGPSYEQYF.

The chain carries TRBV7-9 and TRBJ1-1, with D perhaps matching TRBD1 (5 bases). Trimming shortened V by 5 bases and J by 0 bases, and 13 bases separated the two germline ends. CDR3 length: 15 residues. Germline V gene data show CDR1 as SEHNR and CDR2 as FQNEAQ (reference sequence). CDR3 nucleotides: TGTGCCAGCAGCAAAGGGACGGGGATGAACACTGAAGCTTTCTTT. Protein: CASSKGTGMNTEAFF.

The genes are TRBV10-2 and TRBJ1-1, with D unresolved. V dropped 3 bases and J dropped 3 bases, with 8 bases sitting between them. Per the germline V gene, CDR1 is WSHSY and CDR2 is SAAADI. The CDR3 totals 13 residues. CDR3 loop: CASSDWEDTEAFF. For the CDR3, the DNA is TGCGCCAGCAGTGATTGGGAGGACACTGAAGCTTTCTTT.

The gene calls are TRBV30 and TRBJ1-6, with D possibly TRBD1 on 5 matching bases. The germline V and J ends were trimmed by 4 bases and 16 bases, with 14 bases remaining between them. This CDR3 region has 11 residues. Germline-derived CDR1 and CDR2 are GTSNPN and SVGIG (reference sequence). CDR3 sequence: CAWKAGGRLHF. The CDR3 coding sequence is TGTGCCTGGAAAGCGGGGGGGAGGCTCCACTTT.

J is TRBJ1-4 and V is TRBV6-5; possible D gene TRBD1, 5 bases. The CDR3 has 13 amino acids. CDR1 MNHEY and CDR2 SVGAGI come from the germline V gene. The CDR3 DNA follows: TGTGCGGTTGGAGGGGCAACTAATGAAAAACTGTTTTTT. Translation gives CAVGGATNEKLFF.

The J gene is TRBJ2-7, the V gene TRBV18, with 8 bases matching TRBD1. The V segment lost 4 bases and the J segment 4 bases; nucleotides outside the gene matches: 3. The germline V gene has CDR1 KGHSH and CDR2 LQKENI. This CDR3 is 13 amino acids long. The CDR3 DNA reads as TGTGCCAGCTCACTGCAGGGGGCATACGAGCAGTACTTC. Translation: CASSLQGAYEQYF.

The rearrangement links TRBV30 to TRBJ2-7, with TRBD2 matching over 11 bases. V lost 5 bases and J lost 0; bases outside the gene matches: 9. The CDR3 has 16 residues. The germline CDR1 and CDR2 sequences are GTSNPN and SVGIG (reference sequence). In nucleotides, the CDR3 is TGTGCCTGGCCTCCTTTAGCGGGGGGGAGCTCCTACGAGCAGTACGTC. Protein product: CAWPPLAGGSSYEQYV.

This chain links TRBV18 with TRBJ2-1; TRBD1 might be the D (5 bases). The germline gives CDR1 KGHSH, CDR2 LQKENI. The CDR3 contains 15 residues. V lost 3 bases to trimming and J lost 9 bases, with 18 bases between them. Here the CDR3 reads CASSPATVGAGEQFF. CDR3 DNA sequence: TGTGCCAGCTCACCCGCCACGGTAGGGGCCGGTGAGCAGTTCTTC.

This clone has just a few counts. The junction and the germline gene differ at one end; a read error may be behind it. The chain links TRBV5-1 to TRBJ2-7; 12 bases are a match to TRBD1. This CDR3 is 12 amino acids long. Looked up from germline, CDR1 is SGHRS and CDR2 is YFSETQ. CDR3 bases: TGCGCCAGCAGCTCGGGACAGGGGGCACGAAGCTTC. Translated, it gives CASSSGQGARSF. The whole variable domain, filled in from reference TRBV5-1 and TRBJ2-7, reads KAGVTQTPRYLIKTRGQQVTLSCSPISGHRSVSWYQQTPGQGLQFLFEYFSETQRNKGNFPGRFSGRQFSNSRSEMNVSTLELGDSALYLCASSSGQGARSFGPGTRLTVT.

V usage is TRBV24-1 and J usage is TRBJ2-1, with 12 nucleotides matching TRBD2. With 9 bases clipped from V and 0 bases from J, the junction kept 5 bases outside the gene matches. CDR3 length equals 16 residues. The germline gives CDR1 KGHDR, CDR2 SFDVKD. The CDR3 DNA sequence: TGTGCCACCGGACTAGCGGGGACTAGCTCCTACAATGAGCAGTTCTTC. This gives the protein CATGLAGTSSYNEQFF.

V gene TRBV4-1 combines with J gene TRBJ1-6; D is ambiguous. CDR1 is MGHRA, CDR2 YSYEKL, per germline. The V end was cut by 0 bases, the J end by 12 bases, with 9 bases between. The CDR3 is 13 amino acids. CDR3 amino acids: CASSQEPGEPLHF. Here the CDR3 DNA reads TGCGCCAGCAGCCAAGAACCCGGAGAACCCCTCCACTTT.

The chain carries TRBV7-9 and TRBJ1-4; 7 nucleotides line up with TRBD1. The junction had 8 bases not matched to a gene; V was cut back by 5 bases and J by 8 bases. In germline, CDR1 is SEHNR, CDR2 FQNEAQ (reference sequence). This CDR3 region has 14 residues. The CDR3 sequence is CASSPTGKGEKLFF. CDR3 in DNA: TGTGCCAGCAGCCCGACAGGGAAAGGGGAAAAACTGTTTTTT.